This T cell receptor beta chain is drawn from a study of liver allograft versus peripheral blood T cells. Study summary: Recipients' peripheral blood served as the comparator for T cell receptor repertoires in transplanted livers. Whole-study findings and limits: As reported, T cell receptor repertoires inside liver allografts differed from those present in peripheral blood.

The CDR3 has 15 amino acids. V was shortened by 0 bases and J by 8 bases, with 16 bases between the two germline ends. Germline V gene data show CDR1 as LNHNV and CDR2 as YYDKDF (reference sequence). TCRdb re-derived calls from the reads in MiXCR, one entry per CDR3 protein. The sample consists of about 9,500 distinct CDR3 sequences, about 18% of them appearing once. This clonotype ranks as medium-sized (0.01 to 0.1%). Its antigen is unidentified. The sequence was collected from a human patient who had a liver transplant. Some T cells may arise from the graft donor. The rearrangement joins TRBV15 to TRBJ1-2, with D perhaps matching TRBD1 (5 bases). CDR3 protein: CATSRDLAFGGGYTF. The CDR3 region has the DNA TGTGCCACCAGCAGAGACCTAGCCTTTGGGGGAGGCTACACCTTC.